Below, 23 T cell receptor beta chains from the same sample are listed, as sequenced in a study of cytomegalovirus exposure and HLA in healthy donors. Primers: 60 Vbeta forward and 13 Jbeta reverse. This table comes from immunoSEQ multiplex PCR, and its TCRdb copy is limited to in-frame clones, with some not included. The sample lists about 93,000 clones; around 77% were seen once. The sample comprised PBMCs. These receptors were obtained from a man in his thirties or forties in good health and CMV-seronegative.

The chain links TRBV6-5 to TRBJ1-2; TRBD1 is a possible D gene (5 bases). Trimming left V 0 bases short and J 4 bases short, with 12 bases between. The CDR3 contains 15 residues. The germline V gene encodes CDR1 MNHEY and CDR2 SVGAGI. CDR3 coding DNA: TGTGCCAGCAGTTACTCGCCGGGGGGATCCTATGGCTACACCTTC. It codes for CASSYSPGGSYGYTF.

V gene TRBV6-5 combines with J gene TRBJ2-3, with D hard to call. The V and J ends lost 2 bases and 2 bases respectively, with 5 bases between them. CDR1 is MNHEY and CDR2 is SVGAGI in the germline V gene. This CDR3 has 13 residues. The CDR3 coding sequence is TGTGCCAGCAGTTACCAGGTCACAGATACGCAGTATTTT. This translates into CASSYQVTDTQYF.

The chain is built from TRBV28 and TRBJ2-6; 8 bases are shared with TRBD1. The trim removed 10 bases at V and 2 bases at J, leaving 10 bases unmatched. This CDR3 is 16 amino acids long. Germline CDR1 MDHEN, CDR2 SYDVKM. The DNA of the CDR3 is TGTGCCACCACGGGCAGGGGGCCTACTGGGGCCAACGTCCTGACTTTC. Translating it yields CATTGRGPTGANVLTF.

CDR3 amino acids: CAISPTGGGYTF. DNA for the CDR3: TGTGCCATCAGCCCGACAGGGGGTGGCTACACCTTC. This chain uses TRBV10-3 with TRBJ1-2; 9 bases align to TRBD1. Germline V lookup: CDR1 ENHRY, CDR2 SYGVKD. The CDR3 consists of 12 residues. After removal of 6 bases from V and 7 bases from J, the junction contained 3 bases not matched to a gene.

This chain uses TRBV19 with TRBJ1-1; 7 nucleotides line up with TRBD1. The V and J ends lost 8 bases and 9 bases, in that order; junction bases with no gene match: 3. Per germline, CDR1 LNHDA and CDR2 SQIVND (reference sequence). The CDR3 extends over 10 amino acids. CDR3 nucleotides: TGTGCCAGTCAACAGGGGAAAGCTTTCTTT. Protein sequence: CASQQGKAFF.

The J gene is TRBJ2-1, the V gene TRBV27, with TRBD1 matching over 9 bases. CDR1 MNHEY and CDR2 SMNVEV come from the germline V gene (reference sequence). The CDR3 is 16 residues long. Losses at the gene ends were 4 bases for V and 7 bases for J; bases not matched to a gene: 11. Here the CDR3 reads CASSSYPGQGKNEQFF. The DNA of the CDR3 is TGTGCCAGCAGTTCGTATCCGGGACAGGGAAAGAATGAGCAGTTCTTC.

The chain recombines TRBV10-3 with TRBJ2-1, with 10 positions matching TRBD2. The V and J ends lost 7 bases and 6 bases, in that order; junction bases with no gene match: 6. This CDR3 is built from 14 residues. Per germline, CDR1 ENHRY and CDR2 SYGVKD. The CDR3 region has the DNA TGTGCCATCAAGTTTAGCGGGGGGTCCAATGAGCAGTTCTTC. Amino acids: CAIKFSGGSNEQFF.

The chain links TRBV29-1 to TRBJ2-7; D not resolved. Germline V gene sequence: CDR1 SQVTM, CDR2 ANQGSEA. V lost 4 bases and J 4 bases, leaving 14 bases between the germline ends. The CDR3 has 13 amino acids. For the CDR3, the DNA is TGCAGCGTTGGGTCTCACTTCGGGTACGAGCAGTACTTC. Its translation is CSVGSHFGYEQYF.

The chain links TRBV7-2 to TRBJ2-5, with TRBD1 matching over 7 bases. From germline, CDR1 is SGHTA and CDR2 FQGNSA. The CDR3 is made up of 15 amino acids. After removal of 5 bases from V and 1 base from J, the junction contained 7 bases not matched to a gene. The CDR3 nucleotides are TGTGCCAGCAGCCCGGGGACAGCCCTCCAAGAGACCCAGTACTTC. This encodes CASSPGTALQETQYF.

The chain couples TRBV28 to TRBJ2-5; possibly TRBD1 for D (6 bases). The V and J ends lost 5 bases and 1 base respectively, with 17 bases between them. The CDR3 is 16 amino acids. From germline, CDR1 is MDHEN and CDR2 SYDVKM. DNA for the CDR3: TGTGCCAGCAGTCCGGTCGGGCAGGGGTTCCAAGAGACCCAGTACTTC. Translating it yields CASSPVGQGFQETQYF.

The chain couples TRBV18 to TRBJ2-7; 13 nucleotides agree with TRBD2. Germline CDR1 is KGHSH and CDR2 is LQKENI. The CDR3 is 17 amino acids. V dropped 4 bases and J dropped 0; count of bases not matched to a gene: 6. This CDR3 reads CASSLGTSGVNSYEQYF. The CDR3 DNA reads TGTGCCAGCTCACTGGGGACTAGCGGGGTGAACTCCTACGAGCAGTACTTC.

This clone was seen a single time. This chain uses TRBV11-3 with TRBJ2-1; D possibly corresponds to TRBD1 (7 bases). Deletions cut 0 bases from V and 6 bases from J, with 18 bases between. CDR1 SGHNT and CDR2 YENEEA come from the germline V gene. The CDR3 loop spans 17 amino acids. CDR3 loop: CASSLDSSDRASNEQFF. Here the CDR3 DNA reads TGTGCCAGCAGCTTAGATTCTAGCGACAGGGCTTCCAATGAGCAGTTCTTC.

This chain links TRBV7-2 with TRBJ2-2; 7 nucleotides align to TRBD1. The germline gives CDR1 SGHTA, CDR2 FQGNSA. CDR3 length: 14 residues. After removal of 5 bases from V and 9 bases from J, the junction contained 9 bases not matched to a gene. In DNA form, the CDR3 reads TGTGCCAGCAGCCCCAACTTACAGGGGCGGGAGCTGTTTTTT. It specifies CASSPNLQGRELFF.

The CDR3, as DNA: TGTGCCAGCAGCTTACTAGCGGGGAACCAAGAGACCCAGTACTTC. It codes for CASSLLAGNQETQYF. The rearrangement links TRBV11-2 to TRBJ2-5, with 9 bases aligning to TRBD2. Germline-derived CDR1 and CDR2 are SGHAT and FQNNGV. The CDR3 spans 15 residues. Trimming removed 2 bases from V and 0 bases from J; junction bases left unmatched: 1.

The chain recombines TRBV10-3 with TRBJ1-1; D is ambiguous. CDR1 is ENHRY, CDR2 SYGVKD, per germline. The V gene lost 3 bases and the J gene lost 1 base, with 3 bases spanning the gap. The CDR3 totals 12 residues. CDR3 in DNA: TGTGCCATCAGTGACGGGAACACTGAAGCTTTCTTT. Its translation: CAISDGNTEAFF.

In its sample, this clone was seen a few times. The chain is built from TRBV6-5 and TRBJ2-3; 15 bases align to TRBD2. The V gene end was trimmed by 5 bases and the J gene end by 4 bases; junction bases not matched to a gene: 1. CDR3 size: 15 residues. Germline V gives CDR1 MNHEY, CDR2 SVGAGI. As DNA, the CDR3 is TGTGCCAGCAGTGGACTAGCGGGAGGGCCAGATACGCAGTATTTT. The encoded protein is CASSGLAGGPDTQYF.

The chain recombines TRBV15 with TRBJ1-3; D unresolved. The CDR3 extends over 13 amino acids. V shed 3 bases and J shed 2 bases, with 5 bases lying between them. Germline V gene lookup returns CDR1 LNHNV and CDR2 YYDKDF (reference sequence). The CDR3 coding sequence is TGTGCCACCAGCAGGTCTGCTGGAAACACCATATATTTT. Translation: CATSRSAGNTIYF. The full variable domain, in which reference TRBV15 and TRBJ1-3 provide the parts outside the CDR3, is DAMVIQNPRYQVTQFGKPVTLSCSQTLNHNVMYWYQQKSSQAPKLLFHYYDKDFNNEADTPDNFQSRRPNTSFCFLDIRSPGLGDTAMYLCATSRSAGNTIYFGEGSWLTVV.

This clone was counted only a few times. The chain combines TRBV6-1 with TRBJ2-7, with D perhaps TRBD1 (6 bases). This CDR3 contains 14 residues. The V end lost 3 bases, the J end lost 4 bases, and 13 bases lay between the germline ends. The germline gives CDR1 MNHNS, CDR2 SASEGT. The DNA of the CDR3 is TGTGCCAGCAGTGAGGGGGCGGTAAAGTACGAGCAGTACTTC. Translating it yields CASSEGAVKYEQYF.

This rearrangement joins TRBV7-2 to TRBJ1-5; D is possibly TRBD1 (5 bases). Trimming took 0 bases from V and 9 from J, leaving 15 bases between them. The CDR3 runs to 15 residues. The germline V gene encodes CDR1 SGHTA and CDR2 FQGNSA. The CDR3 protein is CASSLALAAGWPQHF. DNA of the CDR3: TGTGCCAGCAGCTTAGCTCTCGCAGCAGGGTGGCCCCAGCATTTT.

The chain carries TRBV2 and TRBJ2-7; 8 bases line up with TRBD1. The CDR3 is 13 amino acids. CDR1 is SNHLY, CDR2 FYNNEI, per germline. V was clipped by 7 bases and J by 2 bases; unmatched bases: 4. The chain's CDR3 is CASNGQGAYEQYF. CDR3 bases: TGTGCCAGCAACGGACAGGGAGCCTACGAGCAGTACTTC. The variable domain in full, completed from reference TRBV2 and TRBJ2-7, reads EPEVTQTPSHQVTQMGQEVILRCVPISNHLYFYWYRQILGQKVEFLVSFYNNEISEKSEIFDDQFSVERPDGSNFTLKIRSTKLEDSAMYFCASNGQGAYEQYFGPGTRLTVT.

This sequence joins TRBV29-1 and TRBJ1-1; 10 bases line up with TRBD1. The CDR3 loop spans 13 amino acids. Germline CDR1 is SQVTM and CDR2 is ANQGSEA. V shed 6 bases, J shed 1 base, and the junction held 2 bases outside the gene matches. The CDR3 reads CSVTGGGNTEAFF. CDR3 coding DNA: TGCAGCGTGACAGGGGGCGGGAACACTGAAGCTTTCTTT. Filled out from reference TRBV29-1 and TRBJ1-1, the complete variable domain reads SAVISQKPSRDICQRGTSLTIQCQVDSQVTMMFWYRQQPGQSLTLIATANQGSEATYESGFVIDKFPISRPNLTFSTLTVSNMSPEDSSIYLCSVTGGGNTEAFFGQGTRLTVV.

This chain joins TRBV30 and TRBJ2-1, with 10 positions matching TRBD2. The CDR3 loop spans 17 amino acids. The junction had 10 bases not matched to a gene; V was cut back by 2 bases and J by 3 bases. Germline lookup yields CDR1 GTSNPN and CDR2 SVGIG (reference sequence). The CDR3 DNA sequence: TGTGCCTGGAGTACCACTCGGACTAGCGGATTCTACAATGAGCAGTTCTTC. Translated, it gives CAWSTTRTSGFYNEQFF.

This clone occurred a few times. The genes are TRBV6-5 and TRBJ1-1; 7 bases agree with TRBD1. The CDR3 contains 14 residues. J was trimmed by 5 bases and V by 6 bases; bases with no gene match: 9. CDR1 and CDR2 (germline): MNHEY, SVGAGI. The CDR3 here is CASRPGAGGTEAFF. The CDR3 nucleotides read TGTGCCAGCAGACCCGGGGCAGGGGGAACTGAAGCTTTCTTT.